Following are 27 T cell receptor beta chains from one sample sequenced in a study of blood T cell repertoires in COVID-19. The data were produced by immunoSEQ multiplex PCR, yet TCRdb's version contains in-frame clones alone and is incomplete. The sample carries 55,000 to 80,000 clones, more than 75% recorded once. Sequenced sample: peripheral blood. These receptors all come from a human donor in a cohort sampled during active COVID-19.

The chain recombines TRBV24-1 with TRBJ2-2; 12 bases are a match to TRBD2. The J segment lost 4 bases and the V segment lost 9 bases, leaving 5 bases of the junction unmatched. CDR1 KGHDR and CDR2 SFDVKD come from the germline V gene. CDR3 length: 15 residues. CDR3 protein: CATGTSGPFTGELFF. The CDR3 nucleotides are TGTGCCACCGGGACTAGCGGGCCCTTCACCGGGGAGCTGTTTTTT.

The gene calls are TRBV6-5 and TRBJ2-2; 11 bases agree with TRBD1. In germline, CDR1 is MNHEY, CDR2 SVGAGI. V dropped 10 bases and J dropped 6; count of bases not matched to a gene: 1. The CDR3 covers 12 residues. The chain's CDR3 is CATDRGPGELFF. CDR3 DNA sequence: TGTGCCACGGACAGGGGGCCCGGGGAGCTGTTTTTT.

The rearrangement uses TRBV29-1 and TRBJ1-1; D gene uncertain. Germline CDR1 reads SQVTM; CDR2 reads ANQGSEA. The V end lost 7 bases, the J end lost 11 bases, and 8 bases lay between the germline ends. The CDR3 runs to 8 residues. In DNA form, the CDR3 reads TGCAGCGGAGACTGGGCTTTCTTT. Translated: CSGDWAFF.

The sample holds one count of this clone. Written as DNA, the CDR3 is TGTGCCAGTAGAAAGGACAGGGGACCCCGGGCTGGGGCCAACGTCCTGACTTTC. Its protein product is CASRKDRGPRAGANVLTF. The chain recombines TRBV19 with TRBJ2-6, with TRBD1 identical over 9 bases. Germline V gene lookup returns CDR1 LNHDA and CDR2 SQIVND (reference sequence). With V trimmed by 6 bases and J by 2 bases, 11 bases remained unmatched. The length of the CDR3 is 18 residues.

The V and J genes are TRBV3-1 (or the pseudogene TRBV3-2) and TRBJ1-1; tentatively, D is TRBD1 (6 bases). V was shortened by 7 bases and J by 5 bases, with 20 bases between the two germline ends. Germline V CDR1 and CDR2: LGHDT, YNNKEL (reference sequence). This CDR3 region has 15 residues. The CDR3 nucleotides read TGTGCCAGCAATCTAAGGGCGAGGGGGATGACTGAAGCTTTCTTT. It codes for CASNLRARGMTEAFF.

The rearrangement joins TRBV3-1 (or the pseudogene TRBV3-2) to TRBJ1-2; maybe TRBD1 (6 bases). CDR3 length: 16 residues. Germline V gene lookup returns CDR1 LGHDT and CDR2 YNNKEL (reference sequence). V was clipped by 4 bases and J by 4 bases, with 19 bases between them. This CDR3 reads CASSLTTGLRAYGYTF. CDR3 coding DNA: TGTGCCAGCAGCCTTACAACAGGGCTTAGGGCCTATGGCTACACCTTC.

A note on this clone: At one boundary the junction diverges from the germline segment, which might be a read error. The chain joins TRBV6-1 to TRBJ2-3, with D possibly TRBD1 on 6 matching bases. Germline CDR1 and CDR2: MNHNS and SASEGT. The CDR3 contains 15 residues. The CDR3 coding sequence is TGTGCCAGCAGTGAGGAACAGGGCCGCACCGATACGCAGTATTTT. This gives the protein CASSEEQGRTDTQYF.

The genes are TRBV6-2 or TRBV6-3 and TRBJ1-1, with D maybe TRBD1 (5 bases). The germline V gene encodes CDR1 MNHEY and CDR2 SVGEGT. The CDR3 sequence is 16 residues long. Trimming pared 0 bases from V and 1 base from J, leaving 12 bases between. The CDR3 is CASSYSTSQGNTEAFF. As DNA, the CDR3 is TGTGCCAGCAGTTACTCGACGTCGCAGGGGAACACTGAAGCTTTCTTT.

This chain joins TRBV27 and TRBJ2-3, with TRBD2 identical over 7 bases. CDR3 length: 16 residues. V trimming: 0 bases; J trimming: 6 bases; junction bases outside the gene matches: 9. The germline gives CDR1 MNHEY, CDR2 SMNVEV (reference sequence). CDR3 nucleotides: TGTGCCAGCAGTTTATCGAGCGGGATAATTAAGGATACGCAGTATTTT. Translating gives CASSLSSGIIKDTQYF.

This clone was counted a single time. The chain is built from TRBV5-4 and TRBJ1-1; maybe TRBD1 (6 bases). The V and J ends lost 3 bases and 0 bases respectively, with 15 bases between them. CDR3 length: 16 amino acids. CDR1 is SGHNT and CDR2 is YYREEE in the germline V gene (reference sequence). CDR3 DNA: TGTGCCAGCAGCTGGGGGTCAGGGGTCTTGAACACTGAAGCTTTCTTT. As protein: CASSWGSGVLNTEAFF.

The chain uses TRBV7-3 and TRBJ2-1; D is undetermined. The CDR3 contains 12 residues. Germline-derived CDR1 and CDR2 are SGHTA and FQGTGA. The ends were cut back, 5 bases at V and 9 bases at J, with 11 bases in the middle. CDR3 sequence reads: CASSLHGGEQFF. The CDR3 DNA follows: TGTGCCAGCAGCCTTCACGGCGGTGAGCAGTTCTTC.

V usage is TRBV3-1 (or the pseudogene TRBV3-2) and J usage is TRBJ2-3, with TRBD2 identical over 9 bases. Per the germline V gene, CDR1 is LGHDT and CDR2 is YNNKEL (reference sequence). J lost 2 bases, V lost 1 base, and 10 bases had no gene match. The CDR3 has 18 amino acids. Here the CDR3 reads CASSQGLLAGSATDTQYF. The CDR3 region has the DNA TGTGCCAGCAGCCAAGGTCTGCTAGCGGGGAGCGCCACAGATACGCAGTATTTT.

A single count supports this clone. The J gene is TRBJ2-3, the V gene TRBV19, with TRBD1 identical over 12 bases. The CDR3 runs 17 residues. The germline gives CDR1 LNHDA, CDR2 SQIVND (reference sequence). With 5 bases clipped from V and 6 bases from J, the junction kept 12 bases outside the gene matches. The CDR3 nucleotides read TGTGCCAGTAGTTTAAGACCGGGACAGGGGGCCAGGGATACGCAGTATTTT. It encodes CASSLRPGQGARDTQYF.

CDR3 sequence: CASSQFTGNEQFF. In DNA, the CDR3 is TGCGCCAGCAGCCAATTCACGGGAAATGAGCAGTTCTTC. The chain couples TRBV4-3 to TRBJ2-1; D is possibly TRBD2 (5 bases). This CDR3 is built from 13 residues. CDR1 is LGHNA, CDR2 YSLEER, per germline. The ends were cut back, 2 bases at V and 7 bases at J, with 9 bases in the middle.

This clone was recorded a few times. The chain joins TRBV5-4 to TRBJ1-3, with 7 bases aligning to TRBD1. Looked up from germline, CDR1 is SGHNT and CDR2 is YYREEE (reference sequence). This CDR3 contains 16 residues. With V trimmed by 7 bases and J by 0 bases, 10 bases remained unmatched. The CDR3: CASAGDSPFSGNTIYF. In DNA, the CDR3 is TGTGCCAGCGCCGGGGACAGTCCTTTCTCTGGAAACACCATATATTTT.

This chain links TRBV4-3 with TRBJ2-2, with 11 bases that match TRBD2. V shed 1 base and J 7 bases; nucleotides not matched to a gene: 8. Germline V lookup: CDR1 LGHNA, CDR2 YSLEER. This CDR3 is 17 amino acids long. The CDR3 region is CASSQGGLAVSLGELFF. Written as DNA, the CDR3 is TGCGCCAGCAGCCAAGGGGGACTAGCGGTCTCTCTCGGGGAGCTGTTTTTT.

The J gene is TRBJ2-7, the V gene TRBV11-3; 8 bases fit TRBD2. The CDR3 is 16 amino acids. V lost 1 base and J lost 6; bases outside the gene matches: 11. CDR1 is SGHNT, CDR2 YENEEA, per germline. CDR3 sequence: CASSLVFSGIGGEQYF. The CDR3 DNA sequence: TGTGCCAGCAGCTTAGTTTTTAGCGGGATCGGGGGCGAGCAGTACTTC.

The chain recombines TRBV29-1 with TRBJ2-2, with 9 bases that match TRBD1. Germline V gene sequence: CDR1 SQVTM, CDR2 ANQGSEA. The length of the CDR3 is 15 residues. Germline trimming cut 4 bases from V and 1 base from J; bases unmatched to any gene: 4. CDR3: CSVVRGQGNTGELFF. In DNA, the CDR3 is TGCAGCGTTGTAAGGGGACAGGGGAACACCGGGGAGCTGTTTTTT.

This chain links TRBV2 with TRBJ1-2; 7 nucleotides agree with TRBD1. Germline CDR1 reads SNHLY; CDR2 reads FYNNEI. The CDR3 is 14 amino acids. With V trimmed by 8 bases and J by 5 bases, 11 bases remained unmatched. CDR3 region: CASGGGGAGYGYTF. In nucleotides, the CDR3 is TGTGCCAGCGGCGGAGGGGGCGCCGGGTATGGCTACACCTTC.

For this clone: The sample has other DNA sequences that encode this CDR3 too. The V and J genes are TRBV18 and TRBJ2-5; D not resolved. In germline, CDR1 is KGHSH, CDR2 LQKENI. With 3 bases removed from V and 2 bases from J, the gap between germline ends came to 7 bases. The CDR3 runs to 13 residues. CDR3 region: CASSPGQQETQYF. CDR3 sequence (DNA): TGTGCCAGCTCACCTGGCCAGCAAGAGACCCAGTACTTC.

In this sample, this clone turned up once. This chain joins TRBV7-2 and TRBJ2-3; the D is unclear. Trimming took 3 bases from V and 0 from J, leaving 13 bases between them. Germline lookup yields CDR1 SGHTA and CDR2 FQGNSA. The CDR3 contains 16 residues. Written as DNA, the CDR3 is TGTGCCAGCAGCTTCATAGCCCTATCTAGCACAGATACGCAGTATTTT. As protein: CASSFIALSSTDTQYF. The variable domain in full, with the rest retrieved from reference TRBV7-2 and TRBJ2-3, is GAGVSQSPSNKVTEKGKDVELRCDPISGHTALYWYRQSLGQGLEFLIYFQGNSAPDKSGLPSDRFSAERTGGSVSTLTIQRTQQEDSAVYLCASSFIALSSTDTQYFGPGTRLTVL.

J is TRBJ2-3 and V is TRBV12-5, with D perhaps matching TRBD2 (6 bases). V was trimmed by 9 bases and J by 2 bases, leaving 15 bases between them. Germline values: CDR1 LGHNT, CDR2 FRNRAP. The CDR3 covers 14 residues. The CDR3 DNA reads TGTGCTAGCCGGGGCCCGGGGGACACAGATACGCAGTATTTT. This encodes CASRGPGDTDTQYF. The variable domain in full, with the rest retrieved from reference TRBV12-5 and TRBJ2-3, is DARVTQTPRHKVTEMGQEVTMRCQPILGHNTVFWYRQTMMQGLELLAYFRNRAPLDDSGMPKDRFSAEMPDATLATLKIQPSEPRDSAVYFCASRGPGDTDTQYFGPGTRLTVL.

The chain has TRBV5-8 and TRBJ2-1, with TRBD1 as a possible D gene (6 bases). V lost 0 bases, J lost 3 bases, and 10 bases lay in between. Germline loops: CDR1 SGHTS, CDR2 YDEGEE. The CDR3 totals 15 residues. This CDR3 reads CASSLVGHNYNEQFF. In nucleotides, the CDR3 is TGTGCCAGCAGCTTGGTGGGACACAACTACAATGAGCAGTTCTTC.

The V and J genes are TRBV5-4 and TRBJ1-3; possibly TRBD1 for D (6 bases). Trimming pared 0 bases from V and 4 bases from J, leaving 11 bases between. Germline V gene lookup returns CDR1 SGHNT and CDR2 YYREEE (reference sequence). CDR3 length: 15 amino acids. CDR3 in amino acids: CASSLGQDWGNTIYF. The CDR3 coding sequence is TGTGCCAGCAGCTTGGGACAGGACTGGGGAAACACCATATATTTT.

CDR3 protein: CAIKGAGGNEKLFF. CDR3 DNA sequence: TGTGCCATCAAGGGGGCAGGGGGTAATGAAAAACTGTTTTTT. This chain uses TRBV10-3 with TRBJ1-4; TRBD1 matches 7 bases. Germline values: CDR1 ENHRY, CDR2 SYGVKD. This CDR3 region has 14 residues. Trimming took 7 bases from V and 4 from J; bases not matched to a gene: 6.

The rearrangement uses TRBV4-2 and TRBJ2-7, with 10 bases identical to TRBD2. V trimming: 0 bases; J trimming: 3 bases; junction bases outside the gene matches: 5. In germline, CDR1 is LGHNA, CDR2 YNFKEQ. There are 16 residues in the CDR3. The CDR3 DNA reads as TGTGCCAGCAGCCAAGATTGGTCTAGCGGGAGCTACGAGCAGTACTTC. Translation gives CASSQDWSSGSYEQYF.

In this sample, this clone turned up a few times. The V call is TRBV5-4, the J call TRBJ2-5; TRBD2 aligns across 11 bases. Germline loops: CDR1 SGHNT, CDR2 YYREEE (reference sequence). The CDR3 sequence is 16 residues long. Trimming removed 2 bases from V and 5 bases from J; junction bases left unmatched: 8. CDR3 coding DNA: TGTGCCAGCAGCTTCGGGCTAGCGGGAGGCGAGGAGACCCAGTACTTC. Amino acid sequence: CASSFGLAGGEETQYF.